Detailed here is one T cell receptor (beta chain). Its antigen is still unknown. V was cut by 1 base and J by 8 bases, with 17 bases left in between. Germline CDR1 and CDR2: ENHRY and SYGVKD. There are 15 residues in the CDR3. Assay used: immunoSEQ multiplex PCR; TCRdb lists only in-frame clones, some missing. The data show under 150,000 clones, with approximately 90% seen just once and approximately 2.4% held by the top ten. These data are taken from a study of T cell responses to AZD1222 COVID-19 vaccine. On the study more broadly: Samples with a second dose at about 4 or about 12 weeks were pooled together.

General observations from the study: CD4 TCRs linked to vaccination spanned spike, dominating at 160-218 and 743-854. The donors showed a predominance of white British ancestry and of females, with possible underestimation of clonal diversity. Only 5 or 6 individuals given AZD1222 were seropositive at baseline.

The chain is built from TRBV10-3 and TRBJ1-2; no firm D call. The TCR was taken from an adult in good health. The sample in question was peripheral blood, obtained on day 0 of AZD1222 vaccination. This chain's CDR3 is CAISELGQVLGGYTF. CDR3 sequence (DNA): TGTGCCATCAGTGAGTTGGGCCAAGTCCTCGGGGGCTACACCTTC.